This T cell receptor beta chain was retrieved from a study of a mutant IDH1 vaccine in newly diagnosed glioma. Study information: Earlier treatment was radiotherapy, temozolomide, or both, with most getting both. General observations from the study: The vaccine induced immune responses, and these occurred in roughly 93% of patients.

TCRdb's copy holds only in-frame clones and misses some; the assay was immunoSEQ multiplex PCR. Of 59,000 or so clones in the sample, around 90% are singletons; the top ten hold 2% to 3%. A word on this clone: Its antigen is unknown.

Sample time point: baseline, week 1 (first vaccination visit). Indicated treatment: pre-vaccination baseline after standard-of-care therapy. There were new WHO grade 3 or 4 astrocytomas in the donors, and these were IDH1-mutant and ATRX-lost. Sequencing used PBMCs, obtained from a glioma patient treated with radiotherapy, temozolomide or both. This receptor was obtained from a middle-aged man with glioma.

The CDR3 sequence: CASSGRDRYKSQQPQHF. The DNA for the CDR3 is TGTGCCAGCAGTGGCAGGGATCGGTATAAGTCCCAACAGCCCCAGCATTTT. V usage is TRBV25-1 and J usage is TRBJ1-5; TRBD1 is a possible D gene (5 bases). Trimming pared 4 bases from V and 7 bases from J, leaving 23 bases between. CDR3 length: 17 amino acids. CDR1 MGHDK and CDR2 SYGVNS come from the germline V gene.